The T cell receptor (beta chain) under discussion was sequenced for a study of blood T cell repertoires in COVID-19. Study context: Material from acute and convalescent COVID-19 was sourced from the United States, Italy and Spain.

There are a few counts of this clone. The CDR3 loop spans 14 amino acids. Trimming cost V 3 bases and J 8 bases, with 17 bases left between them. The germline V gene encodes CDR1 SGHNT and CDR2 YYREEE (reference sequence). The data were produced by immunoSEQ multiplex PCR, yet TCRdb's version contains in-frame clones alone and is incomplete. The sample shows about 260,000 clones, roughly four fifths of them seen only once. The sample taken for sequencing was peripheral blood. This clonotype originated in a woman older than 75 with acute or convalescent COVID-19. The V call is TRBV5-4, the J call TRBJ1-1; D perhaps matches TRBD1 (5 bases). CDR3 DNA: TGTGCCAGCAGCTGGAAGACAGAGGTGGAAGAAGCTTTCTTT. This gives the protein CASSWKTEVEEAFF.